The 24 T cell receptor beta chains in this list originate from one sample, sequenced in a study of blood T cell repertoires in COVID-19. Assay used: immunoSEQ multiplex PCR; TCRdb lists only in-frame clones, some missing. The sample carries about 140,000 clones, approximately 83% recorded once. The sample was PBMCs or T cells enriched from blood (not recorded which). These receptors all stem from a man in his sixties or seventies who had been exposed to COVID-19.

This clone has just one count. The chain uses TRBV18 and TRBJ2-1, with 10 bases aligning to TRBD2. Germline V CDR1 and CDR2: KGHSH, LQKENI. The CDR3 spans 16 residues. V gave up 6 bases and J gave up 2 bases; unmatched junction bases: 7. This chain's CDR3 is CASSQVAGGTYNEQFF. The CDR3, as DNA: TGTGCCAGCTCGCAAGTAGCGGGAGGTACCTACAATGAGCAGTTCTTC.

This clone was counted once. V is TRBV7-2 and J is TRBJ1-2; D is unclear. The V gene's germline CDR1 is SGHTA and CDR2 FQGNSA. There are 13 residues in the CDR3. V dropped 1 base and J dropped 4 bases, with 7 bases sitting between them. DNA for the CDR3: TGTGCCAGCAGCTTAGGAGGTAGCTATGGCTACACCTTC. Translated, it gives CASSLGGSYGYTF.

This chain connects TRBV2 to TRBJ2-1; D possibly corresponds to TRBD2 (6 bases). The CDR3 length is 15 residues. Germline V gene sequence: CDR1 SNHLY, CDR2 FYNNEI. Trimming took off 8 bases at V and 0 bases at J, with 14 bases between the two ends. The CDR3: CASSGDPSSYNEQFF. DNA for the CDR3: TGTGCCAGCTCGGGGGACCCGAGCTCCTACAATGAGCAGTTCTTC.

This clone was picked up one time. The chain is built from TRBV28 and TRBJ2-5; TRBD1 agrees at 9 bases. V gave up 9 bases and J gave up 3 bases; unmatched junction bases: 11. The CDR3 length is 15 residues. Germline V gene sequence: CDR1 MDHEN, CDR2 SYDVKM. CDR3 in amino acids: CASLDRGRREETQYF. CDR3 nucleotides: TGTGCCAGTCTGGACAGGGGAAGGAGGGAAGAGACCCAGTACTTC.

The CDR3 here is CASSSILDRANEQYF. CDR3 nucleotides: TGTGCCAGCAGTTCGATACTCGACAGGGCTAACGAGCAGTACTTC. This chain uses TRBV28 with TRBJ2-7, with 7 bases fitting TRBD1. Germline lookup yields CDR1 MDHEN and CDR2 SYDVKM. CDR3 length: 15 amino acids. V lost 4 bases, J lost 5 bases, and 11 bases stayed unmatched.

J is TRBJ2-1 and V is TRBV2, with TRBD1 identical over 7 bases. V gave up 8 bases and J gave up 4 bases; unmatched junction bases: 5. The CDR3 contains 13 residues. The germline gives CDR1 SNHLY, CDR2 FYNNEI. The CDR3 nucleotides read TGTGCCAGCCGAACGGGACAGTACAATGAGCAGTTCTTC. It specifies CASRTGQYNEQFF.

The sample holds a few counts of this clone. The CDR3 loop is CASSSRLAGGHEQFF. CDR3 DNA sequence: TGTGCCAGTAGTTCCCGACTAGCGGGGGGGCATGAGCAGTTCTTC. J is TRBJ2-1 and V is TRBV19, with 14 bases matching TRBD2. With V trimmed by 5 bases and J by 8 bases, 5 bases remained unmatched. Germline assignment: CDR1 LNHDA and CDR2 SQIVND (reference sequence). This CDR3 is 15 amino acids long.

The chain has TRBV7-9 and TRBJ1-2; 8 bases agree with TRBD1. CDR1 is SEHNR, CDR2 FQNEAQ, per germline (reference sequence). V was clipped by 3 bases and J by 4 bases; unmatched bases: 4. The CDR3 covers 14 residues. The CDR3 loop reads CASSFAGGGYGYTF. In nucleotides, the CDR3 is TGTGCCAGCAGCTTTGCAGGGGGCGGCTATGGCTACACCTTC.

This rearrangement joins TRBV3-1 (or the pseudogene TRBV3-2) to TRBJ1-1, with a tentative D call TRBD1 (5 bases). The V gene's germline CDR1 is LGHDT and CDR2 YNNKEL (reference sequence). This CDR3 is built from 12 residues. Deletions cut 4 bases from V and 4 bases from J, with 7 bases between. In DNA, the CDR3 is TGTGCCAGCAGCCGCGGGGCCACTGAAGCTTTCTTT. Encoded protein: CASSRGATEAFF.

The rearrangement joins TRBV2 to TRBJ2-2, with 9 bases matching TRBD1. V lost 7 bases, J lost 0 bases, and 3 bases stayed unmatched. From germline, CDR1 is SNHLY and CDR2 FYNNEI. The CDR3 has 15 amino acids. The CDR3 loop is CASIWTGANTGELFF. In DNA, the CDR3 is TGTGCCAGCATATGGACAGGGGCGAACACCGGGGAGCTGTTTTTT.

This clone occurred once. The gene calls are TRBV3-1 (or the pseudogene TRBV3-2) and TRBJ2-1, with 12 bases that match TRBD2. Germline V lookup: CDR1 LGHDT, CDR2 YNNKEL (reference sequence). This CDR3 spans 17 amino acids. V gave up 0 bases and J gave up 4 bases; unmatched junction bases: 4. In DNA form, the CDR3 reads TGTGCCAGCAGCCAAGAAGGACTAGCGGGGCCTTACAATGAGCAGTTCTTC. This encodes CASSQEGLAGPYNEQFF.

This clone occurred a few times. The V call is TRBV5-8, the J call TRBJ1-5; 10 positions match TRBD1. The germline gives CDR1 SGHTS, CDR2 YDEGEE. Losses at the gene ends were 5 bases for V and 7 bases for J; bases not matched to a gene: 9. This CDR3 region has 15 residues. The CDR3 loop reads CASSLGTGVIQPQHF. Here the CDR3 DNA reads TGTGCCAGCAGTCTAGGGACAGGGGTAATCCAGCCCCAGCATTTT.

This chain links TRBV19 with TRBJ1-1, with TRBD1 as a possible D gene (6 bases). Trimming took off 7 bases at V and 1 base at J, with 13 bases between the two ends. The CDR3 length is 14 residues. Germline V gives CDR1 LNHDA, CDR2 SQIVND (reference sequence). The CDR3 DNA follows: TGTGCCAGTAACAACAGGGCGCAGAACACTGAAGCTTTCTTT. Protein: CASNNRAQNTEAFF.

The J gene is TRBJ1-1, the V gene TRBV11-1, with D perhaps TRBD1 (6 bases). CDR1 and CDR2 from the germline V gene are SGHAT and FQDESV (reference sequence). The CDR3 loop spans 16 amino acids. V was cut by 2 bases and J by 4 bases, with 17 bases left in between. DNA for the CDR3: TGTGCCAGCAGCTTACCTCCTCACAGGGATGGCACTGAAGCTTTCTTT. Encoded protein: CASSLPPHRDGTEAFF.

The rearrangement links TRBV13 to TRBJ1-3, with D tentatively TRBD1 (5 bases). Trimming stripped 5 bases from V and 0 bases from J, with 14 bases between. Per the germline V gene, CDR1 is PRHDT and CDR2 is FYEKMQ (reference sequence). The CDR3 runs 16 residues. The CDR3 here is CASSPMTASSGNTIYF. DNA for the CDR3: TGTGCCAGCAGCCCTATGACAGCGAGCTCTGGAAACACCATATATTTT.

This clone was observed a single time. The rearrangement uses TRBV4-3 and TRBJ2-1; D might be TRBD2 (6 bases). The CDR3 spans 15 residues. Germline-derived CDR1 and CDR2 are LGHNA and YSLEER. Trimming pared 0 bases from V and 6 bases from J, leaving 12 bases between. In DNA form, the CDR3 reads TGCGCCAGCAGCCAAGAGTTGGGACTTATCAATGAGCAGTTCTTC. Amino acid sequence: CASSQELGLINEQFF.

The CDR3 spells CASSQLWGGFAEKLFF. The CDR3 DNA follows: TGCGCCAGCAGCCAACTTTGGGGAGGTTTTGCTGAAAAACTGTTTTTT. V usage is TRBV4-3 and J usage is TRBJ1-4; D uncertain. The V gene's germline CDR1 is LGHNA and CDR2 YSLEER. V was trimmed by 2 bases and J by 7 bases, leaving 17 bases between them. The CDR3 is made up of 16 amino acids.

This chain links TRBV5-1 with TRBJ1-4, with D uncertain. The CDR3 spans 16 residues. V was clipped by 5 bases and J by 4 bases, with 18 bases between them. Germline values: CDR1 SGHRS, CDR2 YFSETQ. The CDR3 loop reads CASRRTGQNYNEKLFF. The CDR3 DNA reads TGCGCCAGCAGGCGAACTGGGCAGAATTATAATGAAAAACTGTTTTTT. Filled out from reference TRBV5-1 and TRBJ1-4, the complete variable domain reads KAGVTQTPRYLIKTRGQQVTLSCSPISGHRSVSWYQQTPGQGLQFLFEYFSETQRNKGNFPGRFSGRQFSNSRSEMNVSTLELGDSALYLCASRRTGQNYNEKLFFGSGTQLSVL.

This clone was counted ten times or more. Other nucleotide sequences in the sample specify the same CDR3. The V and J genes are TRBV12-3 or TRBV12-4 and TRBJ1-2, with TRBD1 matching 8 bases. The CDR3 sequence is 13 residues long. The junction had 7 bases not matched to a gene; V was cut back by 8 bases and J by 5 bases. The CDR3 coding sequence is TGTGCCAGCTCCCGGGACAGGCTTTATGGCTACACCTTC. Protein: CASSRDRLYGYTF.

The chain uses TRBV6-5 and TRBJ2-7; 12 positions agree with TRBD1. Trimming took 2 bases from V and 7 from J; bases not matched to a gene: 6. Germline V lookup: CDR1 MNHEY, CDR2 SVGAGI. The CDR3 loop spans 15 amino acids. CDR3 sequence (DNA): TGTGCCAGCAGTTACGGGACAGGGGGCAAAAAGGAGCAGTACTTC. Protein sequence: CASSYGTGGKKEQYF.

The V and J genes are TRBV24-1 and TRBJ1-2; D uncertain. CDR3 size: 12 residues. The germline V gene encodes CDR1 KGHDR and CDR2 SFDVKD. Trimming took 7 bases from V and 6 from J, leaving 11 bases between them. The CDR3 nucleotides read TGTGCCACCAGCCGGGGATATGATGGCTACACCTTC. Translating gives CATSRGYDGYTF.

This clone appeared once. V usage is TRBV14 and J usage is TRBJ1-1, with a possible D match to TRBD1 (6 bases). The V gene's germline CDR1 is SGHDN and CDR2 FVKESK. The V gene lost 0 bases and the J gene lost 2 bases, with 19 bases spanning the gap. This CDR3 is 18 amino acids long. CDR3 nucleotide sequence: TGTGCCAGCAGCCAAGATGGGTTCGGGGGGCGTGGAAACACTGAAGCTTTCTTT. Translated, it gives CASSQDGFGGRGNTEAFF. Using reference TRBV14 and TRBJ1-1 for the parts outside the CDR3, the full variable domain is EAGVTQFPSHSVIEKGQTVTLRCDPISGHDNLYWYRRVMGKEIKFLLHFVKESKQDESGMPNNRFLAERTGGTYSTLKVQPAELEDSGVYFCASSQDGFGGRGNTEAFFGQGTRLTVV.

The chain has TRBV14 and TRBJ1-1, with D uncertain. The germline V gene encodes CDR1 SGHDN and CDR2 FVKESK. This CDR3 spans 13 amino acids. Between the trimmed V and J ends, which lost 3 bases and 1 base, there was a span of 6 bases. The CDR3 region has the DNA TGTGCCAGCAGCCAGCAGTGGAACACTGAAGCTTTCTTT. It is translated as CASSQQWNTEAFF.

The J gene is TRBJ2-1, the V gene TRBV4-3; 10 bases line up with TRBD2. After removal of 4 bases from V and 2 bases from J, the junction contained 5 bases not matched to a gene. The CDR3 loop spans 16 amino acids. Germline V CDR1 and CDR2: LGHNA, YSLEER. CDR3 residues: CASSPDGLAAYNEQFF. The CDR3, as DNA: TGCGCCAGCAGCCCTGATGGACTAGCGGCCTACAATGAGCAGTTCTTC.